This is a list of T cell receptor beta chains from one sample in a study of cytotoxic CD8 clonotypes in ibrutinib-treated CLL. Produced via immunoSEQ multiplex PCR; TCRdb's table is partial and in-frame only. Of tens of thousands of clones detected, just under 70% appear once; the ten largest clones hold less than 35%. The starting material was PBMCs, obtained after 24 months of ibrutinib treatment. Receptor source: a human donor with chronic lymphocytic leukemia. The CDR3 runs from the conserved cysteine through the conserved F or W. Fields, in order: CDR3 DNA, CDR3 protein, clone size, D gene, J gene, V gene. D genes are given only for firm matches. Size values are once, few and many counts, or a class for expanded clones, and some rows have none.

TGCGCCAGCAGCCAAGACTCCAGTTTCCAGTACTTC,CASSQDSSFQYF,medium-sized,.,TRBJ2-5,TRBV4-1
TGTGCCAGCAGCCCACTGGGTGGGGCGGCCACCGGGGAGCTGTTTTTT,CASSPLGGAATGELFF,.,.,TRBJ2-2,TRBV9
TGTGCCAGCAGTTCTCTGGCCTCCTACGAGCAGTACTTC,CASSSLASYEQYF,.,.,TRBJ2-7,TRBV27
TGTGCCAGCTCACCCGCCGGTAGAGGCTACGAGCAGTACTTC,CASSPAGRGYEQYF,.,.,TRBJ2-7,TRBV18
TGTGCCAGCAGTGCCACGCTAGGGACAGTGAACACTGAAGCTTTCTTT,CASSATLGTVNTEAFF,.,TRBD1,TRBJ1-1,TRBV27
TGCGCCAGCAGCTTAGGACAGACCCGCGGCACTAATTCACCCCTCCACTTT,CASSLGQTRGTNSPLHF,.,.,TRBJ1-6,TRBV5-1
TGTGCCAGCAGCCCGAGCGTCGGTAGAGCAGATACGCAGTATTTT,CASSPSVGRADTQYF,few,.,TRBJ2-3,TRBV11-2
TGTGCCAGCAGCTTGAGGACAGGGGGCACAGATACGCAGTATTTT,CASSLRTGGTDTQYF,.,TRBD1,TRBJ2-3,TRBV5-6
TGTGCCAGCAGCGTCGGGACTAGCGGGGGGACACAAGAGACCCAGTACTTC,CASSVGTSGGTQETQYF,.,TRBD2,TRBJ2-5,TRBV9
TGTGCCAGCAGCTTAGCGGGACGGGCGGGGGGCCTGAGAGAGACCCAGTACTTC,CASSLAGRAGGLRETQYF,.,TRBD2,TRBJ2-5,TRBV7-6
TGCGCCAGCGGCCTCGGCAGGGACAGGGTTTCGCAGGGAGAAAAACTGTTTTTT,CASGLGRDRVSQGEKLFF,.,TRBD1,TRBJ1-4,TRBV5-1
TGTGCCAGCAGCTTAGCGGGACAGGGGGAAAGTGGCTACACCTTC,CASSLAGQGESGYTF,once,TRBD1,TRBJ1-2,TRBV5-6
TGCGCCAGCAGCTTGGCCCAGGTGGGCACTGAAGCTTTCTTT,CASSLAQVGTEAFF,medium-sized,.,TRBJ1-1,TRBV5-1
TGCGCCAGCAGTGAGTCGACTAGCCCCAACACAGATACGCAGTATTTT,CASSESTSPNTDTQYF,.,TRBD2,TRBJ2-3,TRBV10-1
TGTGCCAGTGCGGGGCCCAATTCACCCCTCCACTTT,CASAGPNSPLHF,.,.,TRBJ1-6,TRBV19
TGTGCCAGCTCACCGGGACTAGCGGGGGCCAGCACAGATACGCAGTATTTT,CASSPGLAGASTDTQYF,.,TRBD2,TRBJ2-3,TRBV18
TGTGCCAGCAAAAGCTACGAGCAGTACTTC,CASKSYEQYF,once,.,TRBJ2-7,TRBV2
TGTGCCAGTAGTATAGATCGCAGGGGCCCCTATGGCTACACCTTC,CASSIDRRGPYGYTF,.,.,TRBJ1-2,TRBV19
TGCGCCAGCAGCTTGGACAGGGGGTTTACAGATACGCAGTATTTT,CASSLDRGFTDTQYF,.,TRBD1,TRBJ2-3,TRBV5-1
TGCGCCAGCAGCCCGACTAGCGGGGGGAACAATGAGCAGTTCTTC,CASSPTSGGNNEQFF,.,TRBD2,TRBJ2-1,TRBV5-1
TGCAGCGTTGAGACAGGTGAAGCTTTCTTT,CSVETGEAFF,.,.,TRBJ1-1,TRBV29-1